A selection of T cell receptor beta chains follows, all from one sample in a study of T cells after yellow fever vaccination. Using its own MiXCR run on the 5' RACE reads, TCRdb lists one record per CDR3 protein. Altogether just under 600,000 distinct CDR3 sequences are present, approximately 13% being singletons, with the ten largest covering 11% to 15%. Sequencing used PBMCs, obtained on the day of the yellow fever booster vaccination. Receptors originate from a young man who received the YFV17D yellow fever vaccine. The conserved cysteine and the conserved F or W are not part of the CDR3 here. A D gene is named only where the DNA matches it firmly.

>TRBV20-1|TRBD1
SARDSSTGLWTGELF
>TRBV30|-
AWSRVPEHYEQY
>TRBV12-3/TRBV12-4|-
ASSGTGTDTQY
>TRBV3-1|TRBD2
ASSQEVLAGTTGELF
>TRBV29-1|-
SVEDGRAPTYEQY
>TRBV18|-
ASSPGASGGEQF
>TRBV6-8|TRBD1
ASSGAEQGANIQY
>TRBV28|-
ASSSTSYEQY
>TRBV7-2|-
ASSLNRGGGEQY
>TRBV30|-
AWSVPGSGSPLH
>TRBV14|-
ASSRSPTADNY
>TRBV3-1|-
ASSQEGLNSPLH
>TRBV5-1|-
ASSFGQRNTEAF
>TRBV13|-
ASSSTRGAGSYEQY
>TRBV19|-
ASTNQAEETQY
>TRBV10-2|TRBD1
ASSEPFTRTGGRDTQY
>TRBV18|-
ASSPGLPTGELF
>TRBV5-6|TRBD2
ASSPGLGFNEQF
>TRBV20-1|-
SARDRLANNEQF